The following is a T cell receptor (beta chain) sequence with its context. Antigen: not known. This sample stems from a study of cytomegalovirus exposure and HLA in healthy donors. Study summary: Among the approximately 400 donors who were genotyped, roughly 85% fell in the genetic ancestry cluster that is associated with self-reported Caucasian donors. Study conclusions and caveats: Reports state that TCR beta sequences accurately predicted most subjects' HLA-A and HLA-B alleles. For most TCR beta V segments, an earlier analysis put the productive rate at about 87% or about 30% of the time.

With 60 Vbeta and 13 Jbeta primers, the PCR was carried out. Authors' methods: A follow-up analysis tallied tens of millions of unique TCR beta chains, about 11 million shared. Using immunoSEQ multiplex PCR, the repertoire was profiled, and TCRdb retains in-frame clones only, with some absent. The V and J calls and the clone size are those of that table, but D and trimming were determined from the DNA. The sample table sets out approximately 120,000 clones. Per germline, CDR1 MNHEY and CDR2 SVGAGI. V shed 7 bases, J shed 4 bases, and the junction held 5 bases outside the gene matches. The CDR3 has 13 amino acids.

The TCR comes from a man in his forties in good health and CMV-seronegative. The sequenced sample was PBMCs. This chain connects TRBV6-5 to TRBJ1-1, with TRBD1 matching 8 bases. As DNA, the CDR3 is TGTGCCAGCACCCGAACAGGGGGCACTGAAGCTTTCTTT. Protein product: CASTRTGGTEAFF.